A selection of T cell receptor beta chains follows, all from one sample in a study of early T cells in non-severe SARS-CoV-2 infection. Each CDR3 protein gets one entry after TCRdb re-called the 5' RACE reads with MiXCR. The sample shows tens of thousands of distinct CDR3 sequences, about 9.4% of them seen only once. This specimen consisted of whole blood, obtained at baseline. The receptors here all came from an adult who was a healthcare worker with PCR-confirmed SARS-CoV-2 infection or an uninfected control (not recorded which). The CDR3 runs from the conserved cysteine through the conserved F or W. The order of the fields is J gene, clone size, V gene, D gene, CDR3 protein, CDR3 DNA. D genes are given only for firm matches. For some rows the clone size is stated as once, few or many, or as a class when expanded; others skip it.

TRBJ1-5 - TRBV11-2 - CASSLNPLPTGNQPQHF TGTGCCAGCAGCTTAAATCCCCTCCCAACCGGCAATCAGCCCCAGCATTTT
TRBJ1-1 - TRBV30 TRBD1 CACAQGFNTEAFF TGTGCCTGCGCACAGGGGTTTAACACTGAAGCTTTCTTT
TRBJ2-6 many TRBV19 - CASSPRVGALSGANVLTF TGTGCCAGTAGTCCGAGAGTTGGAGCACTCTCTGGGGCCAACGTCCTGACTTTC
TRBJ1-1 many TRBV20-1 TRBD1 CSAARDSSNTEAFF TGCAGTGCCGCCCGGGACAGCTCGAACACTGAAGCTTTCTTT
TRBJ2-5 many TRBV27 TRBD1 CASSLSPPGQSDQETQYF TGTGCCAGCAGTTTATCGCCCCCGGGACAGTCCGACCAAGAGACCCAGTACTTC
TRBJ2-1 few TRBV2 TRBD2 CASSALAGSSYNEQFF TGTGCCAGCAGTGCCTTAGCGGGGAGCTCCTACAATGAGCAGTTCTTC
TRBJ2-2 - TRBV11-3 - CASSLDGEANTGELFF TGTGCCAGCAGCTTAGATGGGGAGGCGAACACCGGGGAGCTGTTTTTT
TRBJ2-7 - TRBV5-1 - CASSLSSDRPEQYF TGCGCCAGCAGCTTAAGCAGCGACAGGCCGGAGCAGTACTTC
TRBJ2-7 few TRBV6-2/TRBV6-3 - CASSYSRGHYEQYF TGTGCCAGCAGTTACTCCAGGGGCCACTACGAGCAGTACTTC
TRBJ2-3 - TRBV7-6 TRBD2 CASSFSGGATDTQYF TGTGCCAGCAGCTTTAGCGGGGGGGCAACAGATACGCAGTATTTT
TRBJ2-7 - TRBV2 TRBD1 CASSLGTESYEQYF TGTGCCAGCAGCCTAGGGACAGAGAGCTACGAGCAGTACTTC
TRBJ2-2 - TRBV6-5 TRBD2 CASSQTSGGPNTGELFF TGTGCCAGCAGTCAGACTAGCGGGGGGCCCAACACCGGGGAGCTGTTTTTT
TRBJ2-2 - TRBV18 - CASSPLTTNTGELFF TGTGCCAGCTCACCACTCACCACGAACACCGGGGAGCTGTTTTTT
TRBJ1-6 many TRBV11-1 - CASREGLQNSPLHF TGTGCCAGCAGAGAGGGACTGCAAAATTCACCCCTCCACTTT
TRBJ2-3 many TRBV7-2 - CASSRRPGTDTQYF TGTGCCAGCAGCCGAAGGCCCGGTACAGATACGCAGTATTTT
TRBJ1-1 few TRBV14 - CASSQELVGSTEAFF TGTGCCAGCAGCCAAGAGCTGGTGGGGAGCACTGAAGCTTTCTTT
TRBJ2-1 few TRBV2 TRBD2 CASSKSSGGTEQFF TGTGCCAGCAGTAAGAGTAGCGGGGGGACTGAGCAGTTCTTC
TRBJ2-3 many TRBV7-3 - CASTAGGGTDTQYF TGTGCCAGCACTGCGGGCGGGGGCACAGATACGCAGTATTTT
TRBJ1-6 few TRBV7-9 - CASSFYSNNSPLHF TGTGCCAGCAGCTTTTACAGTAATAATTCACCCCTCCACTTT
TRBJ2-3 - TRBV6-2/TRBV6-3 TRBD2 CASSGLAGADTQYF TGTGCCAGCAGCGGACTAGCGGGGGCCGATACGCAGTATTTT
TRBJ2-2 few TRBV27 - CASSPHNTGELFF TGTGCCAGCAGTCCTCACAACACCGGGGAGCTGTTTTTT
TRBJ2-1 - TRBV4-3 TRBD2 CASSPSGGGSEQFF TGCGCCAGCAGCCCCTCAGGCGGGGGGAGTGAGCAGTTCTTC
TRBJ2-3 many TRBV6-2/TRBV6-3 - CASSYGWRAQYF TGTGCCAGCAGTTACGGGTGGAGGGCGCAGTATTTT
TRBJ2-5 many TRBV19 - CASSPIGGVETQYF TGTGCCAGTAGCCCTATAGGGGGAGTGGAGACCCAGTACTTC
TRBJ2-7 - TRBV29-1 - CSVGPGGSYEQYF TGCAGCGTTGGTCCCGGGGGCTCCTACGAGCAGTACTTC
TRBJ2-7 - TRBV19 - CASSPDRYEQYF TGTGCCAGTAGTCCCGACAGGTATGAGCAGTACTTC
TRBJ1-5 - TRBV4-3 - CASSQDLQGKGNQPQHF TGCGCCAGCAGCCAAGATCTTCAGGGAAAGGGCAATCAGCCCCAGCATTTT
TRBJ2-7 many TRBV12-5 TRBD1 CASGSPEGQGSSYEQYF TGTGCTAGTGGTTCCCCTGAAGGACAGGGGAGCTCCTACGAGCAGTACTTC
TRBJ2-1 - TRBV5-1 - CASSLGFVNEQFF TGCGCCAGCAGCTTAGGTTTTGTGAATGAGCAGTTCTTC
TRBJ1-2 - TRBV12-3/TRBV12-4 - CASSLDLAELYTF TGTGCCAGCAGTTTAGATCTTGCGGAGCTTTACACCTTC
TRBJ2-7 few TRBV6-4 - CASSDSGHSYEQYF TGTGCCAGCAGTGACTCCGGGCACTCCTACGAGCAGTACTTC
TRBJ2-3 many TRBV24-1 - CATRSGDTQYF TGTGCCACCAGATCCGGGGATACGCAGTATTTT
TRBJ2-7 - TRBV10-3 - CAISYTPGGSSYEQYF TGTGCCATCAGTTACACACCAGGGGGGAGCTCCTACGAGCAGTACTTC
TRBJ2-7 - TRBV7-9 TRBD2 CASSLVVGGNEQYF TGTGCCAGCAGCTTAGTAGTGGGGGGGAACGAGCAGTACTTC
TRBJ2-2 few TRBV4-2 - CASSARDTTGELFF TGTGCCAGCAGCGCCCGGGACACCACCGGGGAGCTGTTTTTT
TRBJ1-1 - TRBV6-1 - CASSGQQNSEAFF TGTGCCAGCAGCGGACAGCAGAACTCTGAAGCTTTCTTT
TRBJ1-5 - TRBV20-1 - CSAQPDTGQPQHF TGCAGTGCTCAACCCGATACAGGGCAGCCCCAGCATTTT
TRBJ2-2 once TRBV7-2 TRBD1 CASSLTGVLNTGELFF TGTGCCAGCAGCTTAACAGGGGTCCTGAACACCGGGGAGCTGTTTTTT
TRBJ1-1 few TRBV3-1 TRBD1 CASSHTDRVEKEAFF TGTGCCAGCAGCCATACAGACAGGGTGGAAAAAGAAGCTTTCTTT
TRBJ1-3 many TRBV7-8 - CASSLVSALSGNTIYF TGTGCCAGCAGCTTAGTGAGCGCCCTCTCTGGAAACACCATATATTTT
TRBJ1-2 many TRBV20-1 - CSARRTPNGYGYTF TGCAGTGCTAGGCGGACCCCTAATGGGTATGGCTACACCTTC
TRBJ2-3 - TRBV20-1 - CSARDLSGITDTQYF TGCAGTGCTAGAGATCTTAGCGGCATCACAGATACACAGTATTTT
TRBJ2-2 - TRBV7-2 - CASSFEGSSWELFF TGTGCCAGCAGTTTTGAGGGGAGTTCGTGGGAGCTGTTTTTT
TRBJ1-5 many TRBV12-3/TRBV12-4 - CASSLSRRSRQPQHF TGTGCCAGCAGTTTATCCAGAAGGTCGCGTCAGCCCCAGCATTTT
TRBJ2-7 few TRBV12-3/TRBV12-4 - CASSFRQPPGEQYF TGTGCCAGCAGTTTCCGGCAACCGCCGGGGGAGCAGTACTTC
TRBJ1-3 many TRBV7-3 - CASSLAGMNSGNTIYF TGTGCCAGCAGCTTGGCAGGGATGAACTCTGGAAACACCATATATTTT
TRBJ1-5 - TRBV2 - CASSEEGGSNQPQHF TGTGCCAGCAGTGAGGAGGGAGGGAGCAATCAGCCCCAGCATTTT
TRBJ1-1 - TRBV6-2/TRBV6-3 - CASRWTPQAGTEAFF TGTGCCAGCAGGTGGACACCACAGGCGGGGACTGAAGCTTTCTTT
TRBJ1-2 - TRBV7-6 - CASSPPGAYGYTF TGTGCCAGCAGCCCGCCGGGGGCCTATGGCTACACCTTC
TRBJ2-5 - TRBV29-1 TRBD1 CSVTGTDLTQYF TGCAGCGTGACCGGGACAGACTTAACCCAGTACTTC
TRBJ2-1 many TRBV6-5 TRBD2 CASSTGTSGYNEQFF TGTGCCAGCAGTACCGGGACTAGCGGATACAATGAGCAGTTCTTC
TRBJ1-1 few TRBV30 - CAWRPGPNTEAFF TGTGCCTGGAGACCAGGGCCTAACACTGAAGCTTTCTTT
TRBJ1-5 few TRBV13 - CASSMGNSNQPQHF TGTGCCAGCAGTATGGGGAATAGCAATCAGCCCCAGCATTTT
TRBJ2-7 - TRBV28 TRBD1 CASSSPRTGSLEQYF TGTGCCAGCAGTTCCCCACGGACAGGGTCTCTCGAGCAGTACTTC
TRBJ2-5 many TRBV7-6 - CASRPTGRETQYF TGTGCCAGCAGACCCACAGGGAGAGAGACCCAGTACTTC
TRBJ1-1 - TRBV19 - CASSSPTANTEAFF TGTGCCAGTAGTTCCCCGACAGCCAACACTGAAGCTTTCTTT
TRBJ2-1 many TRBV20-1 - CSALRFRGAYNEQFF TGCAGTGCCCTCCGGTTTCGGGGGGCTTACAATGAGCAGTTCTTC
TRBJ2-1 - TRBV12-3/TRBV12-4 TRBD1 CATRGQGGHNEQFF TGTGCCACCAGAGGACAGGGCGGGCACAATGAGCAGTTCTTC
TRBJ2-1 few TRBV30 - CAWSAGAFGAYNEQFF TGTGCCTGGAGTGCCGGGGCTTTTGGGGCCTACAATGAGCAGTTCTTC
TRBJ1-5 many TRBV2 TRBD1 CASGTDSNQPQHF TGTGCCAGTGGGACAGATAGCAATCAGCCCCAGCATTTT